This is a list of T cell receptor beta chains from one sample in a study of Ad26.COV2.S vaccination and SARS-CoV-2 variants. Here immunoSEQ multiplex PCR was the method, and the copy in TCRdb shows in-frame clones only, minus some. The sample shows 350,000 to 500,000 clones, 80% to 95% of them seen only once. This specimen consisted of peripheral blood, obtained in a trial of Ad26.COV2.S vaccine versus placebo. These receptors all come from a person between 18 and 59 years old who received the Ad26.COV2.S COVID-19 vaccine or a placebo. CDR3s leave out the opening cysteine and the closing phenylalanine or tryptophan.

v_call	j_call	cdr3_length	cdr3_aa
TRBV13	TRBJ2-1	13	ASSWGTGTGNEQF
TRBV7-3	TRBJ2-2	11	ASSLVGGGELF
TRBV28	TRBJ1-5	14	ASSLPDRPFNQPQH
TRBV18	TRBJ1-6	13	ASSPGQGNNSPLH
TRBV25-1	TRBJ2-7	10	ASSDQDYEQY
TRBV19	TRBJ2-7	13	ASSRYGTASYEQY
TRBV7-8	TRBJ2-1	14	ASSSSTRGLYNEQF
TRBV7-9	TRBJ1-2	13	ASSFGQHANYGYT
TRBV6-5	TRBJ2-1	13	ASRAGLAGNNEQF
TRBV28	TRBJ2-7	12	ASRLQGPTYEQY
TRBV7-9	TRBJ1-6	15	ASSLTGTGAYNSPLH
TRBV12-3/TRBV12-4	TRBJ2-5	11	ASSLRVGETQY
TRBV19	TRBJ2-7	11	ASSIRDTYEQY
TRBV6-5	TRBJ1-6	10	ASGSGDSPLH
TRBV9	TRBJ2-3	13	ASSPPRASTDTQY
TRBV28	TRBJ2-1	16	ASSSYWTDRLSYNEQF
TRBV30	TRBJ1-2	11	AWSRGEDYGYT
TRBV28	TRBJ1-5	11	ASSLSKDQPQH
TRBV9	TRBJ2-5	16	ASSVVPPGVASQETQY
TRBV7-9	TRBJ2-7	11	ASSFPGAYEQY
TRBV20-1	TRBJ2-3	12	SASGQGATDTQY
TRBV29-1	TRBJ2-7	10	SVVGSGFEQY
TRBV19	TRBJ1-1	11	ASSSTGNTEAF
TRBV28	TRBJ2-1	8	ASSPGGPF
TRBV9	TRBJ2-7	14	ASSVDAGPPSYEQY
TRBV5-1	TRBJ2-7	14	ASSLGGGGSSYEQY
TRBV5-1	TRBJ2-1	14	ASSRGLAGGLYEQF
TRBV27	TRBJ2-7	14	ASSSNSGRASYEQY
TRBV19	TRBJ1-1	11	ASSETGNTEAF
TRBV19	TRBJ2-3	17	ASSIHRLGPPYFTDTQY
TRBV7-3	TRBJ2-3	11	ASSSLGTTPQY
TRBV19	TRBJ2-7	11	ASSFGGAYEQY
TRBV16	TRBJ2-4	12	ASSQSSLADQNY
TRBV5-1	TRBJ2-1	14	ASSLPTSGRYNEQF
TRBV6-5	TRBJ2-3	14	ASSYSGNPSTDTQY
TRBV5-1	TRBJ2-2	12	ASRVTENTGELF
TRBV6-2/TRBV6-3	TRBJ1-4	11	ASSTGTDEKLF
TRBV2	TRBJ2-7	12	ASSERDRGYEQY
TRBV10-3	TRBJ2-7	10	AISESEGGQY
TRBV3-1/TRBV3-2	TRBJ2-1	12	ASSLQGAYNEQF
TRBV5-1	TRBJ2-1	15	ASAGLAGRRSYNEQF
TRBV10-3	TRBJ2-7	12	AITSPLAGYEQY
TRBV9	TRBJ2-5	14	ASSVGGSGRQETQY
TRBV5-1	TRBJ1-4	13	ASSRTGTANEKLF
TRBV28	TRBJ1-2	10	ASSPTPIYHT
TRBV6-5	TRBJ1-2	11	ASSPGRGLGYT
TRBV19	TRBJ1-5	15	ASSGAAQSDSNQPQH
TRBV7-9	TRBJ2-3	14	ASSRTLGRHADTQY
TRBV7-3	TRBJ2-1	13	ASSPLAGEVNEQF
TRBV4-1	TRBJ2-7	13	ASSQDVPDSYEQY